One sample yielded the 3 T cell receptor beta chains listed below, sequenced in a study of blood T cell repertoires in COVID-19. Sequencing was performed with immunoSEQ multiplex PCR; in TCRdb, only in-frame clones are kept and a portion is missing. Here the sample spans 150,000 or so clones, 83% being singletons. The source material was peripheral blood. All receptors derive from an older woman with COVID-19, enrolled during active disease.

J is TRBJ2-1 and V is TRBV5-5; TRBD2 matches at 11 bases. V lost 1 base and J lost 0; bases outside the gene matches: 3. Germline CDR1 SGHKS, CDR2 YYEKEE (reference sequence). The CDR3 is 17 amino acids. CDR3 protein: CASSLRLAGSSYNEQFF. In DNA form, the CDR3 reads TGTGCCAGCAGCTTGAGACTAGCGGGAAGCTCCTACAATGAGCAGTTCTTC.

The rearrangement uses TRBV7-9 and TRBJ1-1; a possible D gene is TRBD1 (5 bases). The CDR3 loop spans 13 amino acids. Trimming pared 0 bases from V and 8 bases from J, leaving 10 bases between. Germline CDR1 reads SEHNR; CDR2 reads FQNEAQ (reference sequence). CDR3 residues: CASSLADRTEAFF. In DNA, the CDR3 is TGTGCCAGCAGCTTAGCGGACCGGACAGAAGCTTTCTTT. The complete variable domain, with remaining parts taken from reference TRBV7-9 and TRBJ1-1, reads DTGVSQNPRHKITKRGQNVTFRCDPISEHNRLYWYRQTLGQGPEFLTYFQNEAQLEKSRLLSDRFSAERPKGSFSTLEIQRTEQGDSAMYLCASSLADRTEAFFGQGTRLTVV.

The genes are TRBV19 and TRBJ1-5; D is perhaps TRBD1 (6 bases). V was clipped by 7 bases and J by 6 bases, with 19 bases between them. The CDR3 has 15 amino acids. CDR1 and CDR2 from the germline V gene are LNHDA and SQIVND (reference sequence). For the CDR3, the DNA is TGTGCCAGTAAAGGGGGTTTGGGGGTAGGTCAGCCCCAGCATTTT. Translated, it gives CASKGGLGVGQPQHF.